A single sample gave rise to the 10 T cell receptor beta chains below, sequenced in a study of blood T cell repertoires in COVID-19. Profiled with immunoSEQ multiplex PCR; TCRdb holds only in-frame clones, not every one. The sample has approximately 190,000 clones, under 85% seen once. The specimen was peripheral blood. These receptors came from a woman in her thirties or forties with acute or convalescent COVID-19.

The CDR3 bases are TGTGCCAGCAGCTTAGGAGGCTCTAGTCGGCCCTACGAGCAGTACTTC. Translating gives CASSLGGSSRPYEQYF. The chain couples TRBV7-9 to TRBJ2-7, with D hard to call. The ends were cut back, 1 base at V and 2 bases at J, with 15 bases in the middle. The CDR3 spans 16 residues. In germline, CDR1 is SEHNR, CDR2 FQNEAQ (reference sequence).

The V and J genes are TRBV10-3 and TRBJ2-2, with 10 bases matching TRBD2. The CDR3 runs to 16 residues. The germline V gene encodes CDR1 ENHRY and CDR2 SYGVKD. Germline trimming cut 4 bases from V and 3 bases from J; bases unmatched to any gene: 5. Written as DNA, the CDR3 is TGTGCCATCAGTGGGAGCGGGGGGGTGGACACCGGGGAGCTGTTTTTT. Translation gives CAISGSGGVDTGELFF.

V and J are TRBV7-7 and TRBJ2-7; possible D gene TRBD1, 6 bases. There are 14 residues in the CDR3. In germline, CDR1 is SSHAT, CDR2 FNYEAQ (reference sequence). Trimming cost V 2 bases and J 3 bases, with 11 bases left between them. CDR3 loop: CASSLLDRSYEQYF. In DNA, the CDR3 is TGTGCCAGCAGCTTATTAGACAGGAGCTACGAGCAGTACTTC.

The rearrangement joins TRBV15 to TRBJ1-4; D remains unclear. The CDR3 is made up of 17 amino acids. With 0 bases removed from V and 0 bases from J, the gap between germline ends came to 11 bases. Germline V gene data show CDR1 as LNHNV and CDR2 as YYDKDF (reference sequence). In DNA, the CDR3 is TGTGCCACCAGCAGAGATCGGGGTTTTGCAACTAATGAAAAACTGTTTTTT. This sequence encodes CATSRDRGFATNEKLFF. The whole variable domain, filled in from reference TRBV15 and TRBJ1-4, reads DAMVIQNPRYQVTQFGKPVTLSCSQTLNHNVMYWYQQKSSQAPKLLFHYYDKDFNNEADTPDNFQSRRPNTSFCFLDIRSPGLGDTAMYLCATSRDRGFATNEKLFFGSGTQLSVL.

The CDR3 protein is CASSGTGTGANSPLHF. DNA for the CDR3: TGTGCCAGCAGCGGTACCGGGACAGGGGCAAATTCACCCCTCCACTTT. The genes are TRBV5-6 and TRBJ1-6; TRBD1 matches at 10 bases. CDR3 size: 16 residues. With 4 bases clipped from V and 7 bases from J, the junction kept 8 bases outside the gene matches. CDR1 and CDR2 from the germline V gene are SGHDT and YYEEEE.

CDR3 DNA sequence: TGTGCCAGCAGCCCGGGGACTGCATACAATGAGCAGTTCTTC. Protein product: CASSPGTAYNEQFF. The rearrangement joins TRBV27 to TRBJ2-1, with TRBD2 as a possible D gene (6 bases). CDR1 is MNHEY and CDR2 is SMNVEV in the germline V gene (reference sequence). V shed 6 bases and J shed 4 bases, with 13 bases lying between them. The CDR3 contains 14 residues.

The CDR3 is CASSGGTGRDEAFF. In nucleotides, the CDR3 is TGTGCCAGCAGCGGGGGGACAGGGCGGGATGAAGCTTTCTTT. The chain joins TRBV9 to TRBJ1-1; 9 nucleotides align to TRBD1. The CDR3 runs 14 residues. V dropped 3 bases and J dropped 7; count of bases not matched to a gene: 7. Germline assignment: CDR1 SGDLS and CDR2 YYNGEE.

The chain employs TRBV18 and TRBJ2-1; a possible D gene is TRBD2 (5 bases). Germline lookup yields CDR1 KGHSH and CDR2 LQKENI. There are 13 residues in the CDR3. Trimming stripped 3 bases from V and 10 bases from J, with 13 bases between. The CDR3 DNA is TGTGCCAGCTCACCGAGTTCGAGGGCAGAGCAGTTCTTC. As protein: CASSPSSRAEQFF.

The rearrangement joins TRBV15 to TRBJ2-5; 9 bases match TRBD2. The CDR3 runs 17 residues. The germline CDR1 and CDR2 sequences are LNHNV and YYDKDF (reference sequence). The J segment lost 5 bases and the V segment lost 1 base, leaving 11 bases of the junction unmatched. The chain's CDR3 is CATSRGASGAGRETQYF. The DNA of the CDR3 is TGTGCCACCAGCAGAGGGGCTAGCGGGGCTGGTCGGGAGACCCAGTACTTC. Using reference TRBV15 and TRBJ2-5 for the parts outside the CDR3, the full variable domain is DAMVIQNPRYQVTQFGKPVTLSCSQTLNHNVMYWYQQKSSQAPKLLFHYYDKDFNNEADTPDNFQSRRPNTSFCFLDIRSPGLGDTAMYLCATSRGASGAGRETQYFGPGTRLLVL.

This clone was picked up one time. The chain combines TRBV21-1 with TRBJ1-1; the table's D call, TRBD1, was not checked against the DNA. TRBV21-1 is a documented pseudogene. The CDR3 loop spans 16 amino acids. CDR3 region: CASSKGQGGANTEAFF. CDR3 bases: TGTGCCAGCAGCAAGGGCCAGGGGGGCGCGAACACTGAAGCTTTCTTT.